Listed here are 23 T cell receptor beta chains from one sample, sequenced in a study of memory CD4+ T cells and cytomegalovirus serostatus. Sequencing was performed with immunoSEQ multiplex PCR; in TCRdb, only in-frame clones are kept and a portion is missing. The table lists 50,000 to 60,000 clones, about four fifths of them singletons, with about 0.6% in the top ten. The sort gate was single viable CD3+CD4+CD8-CD45RO+ cells for memory CD4+ T cells. Sequencing input: memory CD4+ T cells from blood. These receptors came from an adult in good health and CMV-seronegative.

V gene TRBV7-2 combines with J gene TRBJ2-5; 9 bases align to TRBD2. V shed 7 bases and J 4 bases; nucleotides not matched to a gene: 4. Looked up from germline, CDR1 is SGHTA and CDR2 is FQGNSA. The CDR3 length is 13 residues. CDR3 loop: CASTQRGAETQYF. CDR3 nucleotides: TGTGCCAGCACCCAGCGGGGGGCAGAGACCCAGTACTTC.

V is TRBV7-9 and J is TRBJ2-7, with a weak D call TRBD2 (5 bases). The V end lost 5 bases, the J end lost 0 bases, and 11 bases lay between the germline ends. Germline V gene data show CDR1 as SEHNR and CDR2 as FQNEAQ (reference sequence). CDR3 length equals 14 residues. CDR3 protein: CASSRGTNSYEQYF. The DNA for the CDR3 is TGTGCCAGCAGCCGGGGTACTAACTCCTACGAGCAGTACTTC.

The chain carries TRBV4-2 and TRBJ2-1; TRBD2 agrees at 10 bases. Germline CDR1 and CDR2: LGHNA and YNFKEQ. The CDR3 consists of 14 residues. The ends lost 4 bases at V and 3 bases at J; junction bases unmatched: 0. DNA of the CDR3: TGTGCCAGCAGCCCTAGCGGGAGCTACAATGAGCAGTTCTTC. It yields the protein CASSPSGSYNEQFF.

The chain joins TRBV27 to TRBJ2-5; possibly TRBD1 for D (6 bases). V gave up 6 bases and J gave up 5 bases, with 16 bases separating them. This CDR3 spans 14 amino acids. Germline V gene sequence: CDR1 MNHEY, CDR2 SMNVEV (reference sequence). The CDR3 loop is CASRHLQGRETQYF. In DNA, the CDR3 is TGTGCCAGCAGACATTTACAGGGCAGGGAGACCCAGTACTTC.

The CDR3 region has the DNA TGTGCCAGCGAGAGTATGCAAAGCAATCAGCCCCAGCATTTT. Translation gives CASESMQSNQPQHF. This sequence joins TRBV6-1 and TRBJ1-5, with D unclear. Looked up from germline, CDR1 is MNHNS and CDR2 is SASEGT. CDR3 length: 14 residues. V was clipped by 8 bases and J by 1 base, with 12 bases between them.

The gene calls are TRBV30 and TRBJ2-5, with D perhaps matching TRBD2 (6 bases). V was trimmed by 3 bases and J by 5 bases, leaving 13 bases between them. This CDR3 has 13 amino acids. The germline V gene has CDR1 GTSNPN and CDR2 SVGIG (reference sequence). The CDR3 is CAWSLRRGETQYF. Here the CDR3 DNA reads TGTGCCTGGAGCCTAAGGAGGGGTGAGACCCAGTACTTC.

The gene calls are TRBV25-1 and TRBJ2-5, with a weak D call TRBD1 (6 bases). The germline gives CDR1 MGHDK, CDR2 SYGVNS. This CDR3 is built from 14 residues. The V end was cut by 3 bases, the J end by 0 bases, with 8 bases between. The CDR3 sequence is CASSDTGHQETQYF. The DNA for the CDR3 is TGTGCCAGCAGTGATACAGGGCACCAAGAGACCCAGTACTTC.

This chain uses TRBV4-2 with TRBJ2-3; 12 positions match TRBD2. This CDR3 region has 16 residues. CDR1 and CDR2 (germline): LGHNA, YNFKEQ. Unmatched junction bases numbered 4, after V lost 1 base and J lost 5 bases. The CDR3 DNA reads TGTGCCAGCAGCCAAGCTCTAGCGGGGGGGCAAGATACGCAGTATTTT. Protein: CASSQALAGGQDTQYF.

The chain is built from TRBV5-1 and TRBJ1-3; D gene unclear. This CDR3 is 17 amino acids long. Germline CDR1 SGHRS, CDR2 YFSETQ. V lost 0 bases, J lost 0 bases, and 13 bases lay in between. As DNA, the CDR3 is TGCGCCAGCAGCTTGGTGAGTGCCTCCACCTCTGGAAACACCATATATTTT. It encodes CASSLVSASTSGNTIYF.

The genes are TRBV27 and TRBJ1-6; D gene unclear. V lost 3 bases and J 10 bases, leaving 10 bases between the germline ends. Germline V gene data show CDR1 as MNHEY and CDR2 as SMNVEV (reference sequence). The CDR3 loop spans 13 amino acids. CDR3 protein: CASSFIGHSPLHF. The CDR3 DNA sequence: TGTGCCAGCAGTTTCATTGGGCACTCACCCCTCCACTTT.

The chain carries TRBV5-1 and TRBJ2-3; 14 bases fit TRBD2. CDR1 SGHRS and CDR2 YFSETQ come from the germline V gene. Trimming took 4 bases from V and 0 from J; bases not matched to a gene: 10. This CDR3 contains 19 residues. CDR3 sequence reads: CASSPGTSGGPISTDTQYF. The CDR3 DNA is TGCGCCAGCAGCCCCGGGACTAGCGGGGGACCGATCAGCACAGATACGCAGTATTTT.

The rearrangement joins TRBV5-5 to TRBJ2-5; 9 bases align to TRBD1. Trimming cost V 5 bases and J 0 bases; bases outside gene matches: 14. Germline V CDR1 and CDR2: SGHKS, YYEKEE (reference sequence). The CDR3 covers 18 residues. CDR3 in DNA: TGTGCCAGCAGGCGCTCCTTCCGGGACAGGGTGAACCAAGAGACCCAGTACTTC. This sequence encodes CASRRSFRDRVNQETQYF.

The CDR3 DNA reads TGTGCCAGCAGCTTAGAAAGGCGTGACGAGCAGTACTTC. Encoded protein: CASSLERRDEQYF. The J gene is TRBJ2-7, the V gene TRBV5-8, with no clear D. This CDR3 is built from 13 residues. V was pared by 2 bases and J by 5 bases, with 11 bases between. Germline loops: CDR1 SGHTS, CDR2 YDEGEE.

The genes are TRBV6-6 and TRBJ1-6, with 9 bases aligning to TRBD1. Trimming at V came to 2 bases and at J to 10 bases, leaving 6 bases not matched to a gene. The CDR3 is made up of 15 amino acids. The germline CDR1 and CDR2 sequences are MNHNY and SVGAGI (reference sequence). The CDR3 sequence: CASSYGGQGTSPLHF. DNA of the CDR3: TGTGCCAGCAGTTACGGGGGACAGGGTACATCACCCCTCCACTTT.

The V gene is TRBV11-2, the J gene TRBJ1-2; D ambiguous. The CDR3 totals 16 residues. The V end was cut by 7 bases, the J end by 5 bases, with 23 bases between. CDR1 is SGHAT and CDR2 is FQNNGV in the germline V gene. Written as DNA, the CDR3 is TGTGCCAGCACCAACCCTGCCGAGGGAGGTAGATATGGCTACACCTTC. Its translation is CASTNPAEGGRYGYTF.

The chain uses TRBV7-9 and TRBJ2-3; D unresolved. Germline V gene lookup returns CDR1 SEHNR and CDR2 FQNEAQ (reference sequence). This CDR3 has 14 residues. The V and J ends lost 2 bases and 2 bases respectively, with 8 bases between them. This CDR3 reads CASSLSESTDTQYF. The CDR3 DNA reads TGTGCCAGCAGCTTATCGGAGTCCACAGATACGCAGTATTTT.

V gene TRBV5-4 combines with J gene TRBJ2-7; D possibly uses TRBD1 or TRBD2 (6 bases each). Per germline, CDR1 SGHNT and CDR2 YYREEE (reference sequence). The CDR3 loop spans 15 amino acids. Trimming took off 0 bases at V and 5 bases at J, with 15 bases between the two ends. This CDR3 reads CASSLDLGGTDEQYF. CDR3 nucleotide sequence: TGTGCCAGCAGCTTGGACCTGGGGGGCACGGACGAGCAGTACTTC. The full variable domain, completed using reference TRBV5-4 and TRBJ2-7, is ETGVTQSPTHLIKTRGQQVTLRCSSQSGHNTVSWYQQALGQGPQFIFQYYREEENGRGNFPPRFSGLQFPNYSSELNVNALELDDSALYLCASSLDLGGTDEQYFGPGTRLTVT.

This chain connects TRBV5-4 to TRBJ2-5; a weak D match, TRBD1 (5 bases). V shed 0 bases and J shed 2 bases, with 8 bases lying between them. Germline-derived CDR1 and CDR2 are SGHNT and YYREEE (reference sequence). The CDR3 is 14 amino acids. As DNA, the CDR3 is TGTGCCAGCAGCTTGGGACAGAAGCAAGAGACCCAGTACTTC. Translation gives CASSLGQKQETQYF. The variable domain in full, completed from reference TRBV5-4 and TRBJ2-5, reads ETGVTQSPTHLIKTRGQQVTLRCSSQSGHNTVSWYQQALGQGPQFIFQYYREEENGRGNFPPRFSGLQFPNYSSELNVNALELDDSALYLCASSLGQKQETQYFGPGTRLLVL.

The chain combines TRBV14 with TRBJ2-7; D is tentatively TRBD1 or TRBD2 (6 bases each). The CDR3 consists of 13 residues. Germline assignment: CDR1 SGHDN and CDR2 FVKESK. Trimming stripped 4 bases from V and 7 bases from J, with 14 bases between. The CDR3 sequence is CASSPLEGGEQYF. The CDR3 nucleotides read TGTGCCAGCAGCCCATTGGAGGGGGGAGAGCAGTACTTC. The full variable domain, its missing parts supplied by reference TRBV14 and TRBJ2-7, is EAGVTQFPSHSVIEKGQTVTLRCDPISGHDNLYWYRRVMGKEIKFLLHFVKESKQDESGMPNNRFLAERTGGTYSTLKVQPAELEDSGVYFCASSPLEGGEQYFGPGTRLTVT.

The chain is built from TRBV5-7 and TRBJ2-7; no clear D. TRBV5-7 is treated as an ORF (open reading frame) with a function not yet certain. This CDR3 comprises 17 residues. Deletions cut 0 bases from V and 0 bases from J, with 16 bases between. CDR3 protein: CASSLGRQERHSYEQYF. The CDR3 bases are TGTGCCAGCAGCTTGGGTCGCCAAGAACGGCACTCCTACGAGCAGTACTTC.

The genes are TRBV5-6 and TRBJ1-2; 7 positions agree with TRBD1. J was trimmed by 5 bases and V by 0 bases; bases with no gene match: 4. Germline V gene lookup returns CDR1 SGHDT and CDR2 YYEEEE. The CDR3 runs to 14 residues. The CDR3 sequence is CASSLAGQPYGYTF. CDR3 sequence (DNA): TGTGCCAGCAGCTTGGCGGGACAGCCTTATGGCTACACCTTC. The whole variable domain, filled in from reference TRBV5-6 and TRBJ1-2, reads DAGVTQSPTHLIKTRGQQVTLRCSPKSGHDTVSWYQQALGQGPQFIFQYYEEEERQRGNFPDRFSGHQFPNYSSELNVNALLLGDSALYLCASSLAGQPYGYTFGSGTRLTVV.

The chain employs TRBV4-2 and TRBJ2-1; TRBD2 matches at 7 bases. Trimming removed 0 bases from V and 6 bases from J; junction bases left unmatched: 8. The CDR3 runs 16 residues. CDR1 is LGHNA and CDR2 is YNFKEQ in the germline V gene. Here the CDR3 reads CASSQEGEAGSNEQFF. The DNA for the CDR3 is TGTGCCAGCAGCCAAGAAGGCGAAGCGGGGAGCAATGAGCAGTTCTTC.

The chain employs TRBV5-1 and TRBJ2-1; 11 positions match TRBD2. Per germline, CDR1 SGHRS and CDR2 YFSETQ. This CDR3 region has 15 residues. V dropped 2 bases and J dropped 9; count of bases not matched to a gene: 7. Written as DNA, the CDR3 is TGCGCCAGCAGCTTCGGACTAGCGGGCACTCCTGAGCAGTTCTTC. Its protein is CASSFGLAGTPEQFF.